The present TCR beta chain was sequenced within a study of early T cells in non-severe SARS-CoV-2 infection. V lost 2 bases and J lost 4; bases outside the gene matches: 2. The CDR3 spans 13 residues. CDR1 is SQVTM, CDR2 ANQGSEA, per germline. TCRdb used MiXCR to reprocess the 5' RACE reads, holding one entry per CDR3 protein. The sample holds about 92,000 distinct CDR3 sequences, around 16% seen once. The receptor comes from an adult who was a healthcare worker with PCR-confirmed SARS-CoV-2 infection or an uninfected control (not recorded which). The sample consisted of whole blood. The chain combines TRBV29-1 with TRBJ2-3; 8 nucleotides match TRBD1. The CDR3 here is CSVEQGASDTQYF. The CDR3 nucleotides read TGCAGCGTTGAACAGGGGGCTTCAGATACGCAGTATTTT.